This paragraph reports one T cell receptor (beta chain). Its antigen is not known. This entry belongs to a study of brain T cells in children with intractable seizures. Study findings and constraints: Pre- and post-surgery blood differed in depth, so pre-surgery absences may be undersampling. Patients' HCMV serostatus was unknown; virus specificity rests on CDR3 similarity alone.

Sequencing was limited to surgery cases with top T cell transcript signatures in brain tissue. Pre-surgery treatment included at least one anti-epileptic drug. Assay used: immunoSEQ multiplex PCR; TCRdb lists only in-frame clones, some missing. The data contain some 64,000 clones, about 96% of them singletons. This CDR3 has 13 amino acids. The germline V and J ends were trimmed by 3 bases and 6 bases, with 6 bases remaining between them. The sequences come from peripheral blood, collected at surgery. The TCR sequence derives from a boy under two years old with focal cortical dysplasia and intractable seizures. The rearrangement links TRBV12-3 or TRBV12-4 to TRBJ2-6; no definite D call. CDR3 region: CASSLYLANVLTF. Written as DNA, the CDR3 is TGTGCCAGCAGTTTGTATTTGGCCAACGTCCTGACTTTC.